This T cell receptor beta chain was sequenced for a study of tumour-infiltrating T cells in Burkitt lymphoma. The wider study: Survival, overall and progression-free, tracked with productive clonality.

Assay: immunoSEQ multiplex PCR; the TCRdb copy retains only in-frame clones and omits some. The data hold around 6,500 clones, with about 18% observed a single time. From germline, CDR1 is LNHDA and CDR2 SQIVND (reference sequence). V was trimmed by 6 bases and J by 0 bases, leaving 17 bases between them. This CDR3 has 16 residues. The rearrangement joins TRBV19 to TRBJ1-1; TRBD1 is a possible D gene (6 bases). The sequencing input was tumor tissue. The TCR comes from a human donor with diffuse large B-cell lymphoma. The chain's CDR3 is CASRTTGWAMNTEAFF. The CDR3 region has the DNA TGTGCCAGTAGGACGACAGGTTGGGCTATGAACACTGAAGCTTTCTTT.